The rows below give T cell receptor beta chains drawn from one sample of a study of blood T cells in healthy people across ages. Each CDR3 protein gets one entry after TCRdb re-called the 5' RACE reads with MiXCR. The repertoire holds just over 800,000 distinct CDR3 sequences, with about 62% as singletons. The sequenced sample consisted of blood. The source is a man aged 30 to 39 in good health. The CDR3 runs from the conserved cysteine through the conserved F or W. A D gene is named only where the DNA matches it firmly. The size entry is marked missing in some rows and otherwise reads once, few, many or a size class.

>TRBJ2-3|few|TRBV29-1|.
CSVEGGQRSTDTQYF
TGCAGCGTTGAAGGAGGGCAGAGAAGCACAGATACGCAGTATTTT
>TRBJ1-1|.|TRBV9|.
CASSVVGDTEAFF
TGTGCCAGCAGCGTTGTGGGAGACACTGAAGCTTTCTTT
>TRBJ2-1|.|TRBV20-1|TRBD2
CSARGLAEYNEQFF
TGCAGTGCTAGAGGACTAGCGGAGTACAATGAGCAGTTCTTC
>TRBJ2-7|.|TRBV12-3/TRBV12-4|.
CASSLQASPLYEQYF
TGTGCCAGCAGCCTCCAGGCCTCCCCTCTCTACGAGCAGTACTTC
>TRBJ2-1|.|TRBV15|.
CATSSRDHLYNEQFF
TGTGCCACCAGCAGCCGGGACCACCTCTACAATGAGCAGTTCTTC
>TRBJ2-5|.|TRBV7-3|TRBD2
CASSLGPPGGEQYF
TGTGCCAGCAGCTTAGGTCCGCCCGGGGGGGAGCAGTACTTC
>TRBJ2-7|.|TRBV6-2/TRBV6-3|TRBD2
CASSYRPGLAWYEQYF
TGTGCCAGCAGTTACAGACCGGGACTAGCGTGGTACGAGCAGTACTTC
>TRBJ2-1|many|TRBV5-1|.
CASSLAGGAREQFF
TGCGCCAGCAGCTTGGCAGGGGGGGCCAGAGAGCAGTTCTTC
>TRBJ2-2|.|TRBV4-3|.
CASSRLTANTGELFF
TGCGCCAGCAGCCGGCTGACGGCGAACACCGGGGAGCTGTTTTTT
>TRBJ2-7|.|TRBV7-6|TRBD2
CASSPHTGLAGSSYEQYF
TGTGCCAGCAGCCCCCATACCGGACTAGCGGGGAGCTCCTACGAGCAGTACTTC
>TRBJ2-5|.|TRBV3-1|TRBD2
CASSAGGVGETQYF
TGTGCCAGCAGCGCGGGGGGCGTGGGGGAGACCCAGTACTTC
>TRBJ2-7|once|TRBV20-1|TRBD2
CSARSGLSSSGTYEQYF
TGCAGTGCTAGGTCGGGACTTAGCTCTAGCGGCACCTACGAGCAGTACTTC
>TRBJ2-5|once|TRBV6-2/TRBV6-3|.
CASSSQRTLAIETQYF
TGTGCCAGCAGTTCCCAACGGACCCTGGCGATAGAGACCCAGTACTTC
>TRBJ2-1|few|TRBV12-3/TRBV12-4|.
CASMRVNNEQFF
TGTGCCAGCATGCGAGTTAACAATGAGCAGTTCTTC
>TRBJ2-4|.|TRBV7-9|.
CASSPATGYLIPKNIQYF
TGTGCCAGCAGCCCAGCTACAGGTTATCTAATCCCCAAAAACATTCAGTACTTC
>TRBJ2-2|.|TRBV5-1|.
CASGPGDRELFF
TGCGCCAGCGGCCCCGGGGACAGGGAGCTGTTTTTT
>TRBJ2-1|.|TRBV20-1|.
CSAPPTPREQFF
TGCAGTGCTCCACCGACCCCACGCGAGCAGTTCTTC
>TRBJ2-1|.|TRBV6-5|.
CASASLGEHFF
TGTGCCAGCGCCTCTTTAGGGGAGCACTTCTTC
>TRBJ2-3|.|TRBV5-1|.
CASSLSGSSTDTQYF
TGCGCCAGCAGCTTGAGCGGTTCTAGCACAGATACGCAGTATTTT
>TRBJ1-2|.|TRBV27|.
CASSQGFSYGYTF
TGTGCCAGCAGCCAGGGGTTTAGCTATGGCTACACCTTC
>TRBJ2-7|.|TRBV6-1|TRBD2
CASSDLLAGAPSGTYNEQYF
TGTGCCAGCAGCGACTTACTAGCGGGGGCCCCCTCGGGAACCTACAATGAGCAGTACTTC
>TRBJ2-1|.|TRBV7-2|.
CASSLVPSGSYNEQFF
TGTGCCAGCAGCTTAGTTCCCAGCGGTTCCTACAATGAGCAGTTCTTC
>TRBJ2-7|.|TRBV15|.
CATSSPSVRARNEQYF
TGTGCCACCAGCAGCCCTTCTGTAAGAGCACGTAACGAGCAGTACTTC
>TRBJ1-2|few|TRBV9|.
CASSVGQIGGYTF
TGTGCCAGCAGCGTAGGACAGATCGGTGGCTACACCTTC
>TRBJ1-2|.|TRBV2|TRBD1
CASTRTGGLGYTF
TGTGCCAGCACGAGGACAGGGGGGCTTGGCTACACCTTC
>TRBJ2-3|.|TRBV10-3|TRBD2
CAISPSSGTETQYF
TGTGCCATCTCACCCTCTAGCGGCACAGAGACGCAGTATTTT
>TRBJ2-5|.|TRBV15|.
CATSRDMGGGETQYF
TGTGCCACCAGCAGAGATATGGGGGGCGGTGAGACCCAGTACTTC
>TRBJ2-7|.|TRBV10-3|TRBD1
CAISLGGDRGGYEQYF
TGTGCCATCAGTTTGGGGGGAGACAGGGGGGGATACGAGCAGTACTTC